This TCR beta chain was sequenced during a study of CD8 T cells in ankylosing spondylitis (TCRdb year 2017). A note on the overall study: The study profiled T cell receptor beta repertoires in healthy donors and ankylosing spondylitis patients to find disease-linked TCR variants. The full study cohort comprised 25 ankylosing spondylitis patients and around 100 healthy donors. Samples of peripheral blood were taken, and for ankylosing spondylitis patients, synovial fluid was collected as well. The investigation overall reported the following: In peripheral blood, the disease-linked clones were found at relatively low frequencies and had a CD8+ phenotype. Blood from ankylosing spondylitis patients appeared to be characterized by a TCR beta motif composed of 7 to 9 highly homologous amino acid variants. Some of the motif variants had been reported before in the synovial fluid and blood of reactive arthritis patients, a finding that suggests common disease-initiation mechanisms. According to the report, matched synovial fluid samples from ankylosing spondylitis patients were significantly enriched for the disease-linked clones.

Reading from cysteine to phenylalanine, the CDR3 counts 14 amino acids. The retained sequence is limited to the CDR3, 42 bases, with the frame set at the first base. From V the trimming removes 5 bases and from J it removes 5 bases, while the gene matches leave 6 bases of the junction unaccounted for. Sequences SGHTA (CDR1) and FQGNSA (CDR2) are obtained from the germline V gene. TCRdb records Illumina MiSeq as the sequencer. Quantitative 5'-RACE with molecular barcodes was the method used to prepare the TCR beta libraries. In the authors' own workflow: A new computational method based on a probabilistic model of VDJ rearrangement was used to identify disease-linked TCR variants. Starting from the raw public reads, TCRdb applied fastp trimming at Q25, assembled clones with MiXCR and retained in-frame beta chains. Rows matching on CDR3 protein sequence are summarized as one entry with the most common DNA and genes. In this record, the V and J calls reflect TCRdb's handling and not the investigators' own analysis. The table for this sample lists 35,000 to 40,000 distinct CDR3 sequences; 15% to 20% of them were counted only once. The ten largest clones take up approximately 43% of the sample.

The sample holds many counts of this clonotype. Its antigen is currently not known. No base quality values were provided; no much bigger clone lies one nucleotide off. The chain was built from TRBV7-2 and TRBJ2-3; TRBD1 lines up with 8 middle nucleotides. The clonotype originates from a male donor with ankylosing spondylitis or in good health (not recorded which). The specimen sequenced was blood. The CDR3 in this case is CASSRTGMQDTQYF. The DNA sequence follows: TGTGCCAGCAGCCGGACAGGGATGCAAGATACGCAGTATTTT.